The 16 T cell receptor beta chains listed next were all sequenced from one sample in a study of identical twins. Each CDR3 protein gets one entry after TCRdb re-called the 5' RACE reads with MiXCR. There are roughly 1,500,000 distinct CDR3 sequences in the sample; about 30% occur only once, and around 0.3% lies in the top ten. Sequenced: cord blood. The origin of the receptors is a newborn girl in good health.

This clonotype turned up a few times. The rearrangement joins TRBV9 to TRBJ2-3; weak D call: TRBD2 (6 bases). Germline CDR1 reads SGDLS; CDR2 reads YYNGEE. Trimming left V 4 bases short and J 2 bases short, with 17 bases between. The CDR3 spans 16 residues. CDR3 sequence: CASSPRAGRTTDTQYF. For the CDR3, the DNA is TGTGCCAGCAGCCCCCGTGCGGGGAGGACCACAGATACGCAGTATTTT.

This clonotype has a count of ten or more. The chain couples TRBV12-3 or TRBV12-4 to TRBJ2-1; D remains ambiguous. The length of the CDR3 is 14 residues. The ends were cut back, 3 bases at V and 7 bases at J, with 13 bases in the middle. This chain's CDR3 is CASSFGPVRNEQFF. In DNA, the CDR3 is TGTGCCAGCAGTTTCGGGCCCGTGAGGAATGAGCAGTTCTTC.

This clonotype showed up just a few times. V gene TRBV30 combines with J gene TRBJ1-1, with unresolved D. Germline CDR1 reads GTSNPN; CDR2 reads SVGIG (reference sequence). The CDR3 length is 12 residues. V was trimmed by 6 bases and J by 1 base, leaving 9 bases between them. This chain's CDR3 is CACSPPNTEAFF. The CDR3, as DNA: TGTGCCTGTTCACCCCCGAACACTGAAGCTTTCTTT.

The V and J genes are TRBV18 and TRBJ2-1; 9 nucleotides match TRBD2. Germline loops: CDR1 KGHSH, CDR2 LQKENI. V was clipped by 0 bases and J by 6 bases; unmatched bases: 6. The CDR3 sequence is 16 residues long. This CDR3 is CASSPPLLAGLNEQFF. Written as DNA, the CDR3 is TGTGCCAGCTCACCACCGCTACTAGCGGGCCTCAATGAGCAGTTCTTC.

This clonotype was seen a handful of times. V and J are TRBV12-3 or TRBV12-4 and TRBJ2-1; TRBD1 matches at 9 bases. The CDR3 is 16 residues long. Losses at the gene ends were 2 bases for V and 2 bases for J; bases not matched to a gene: 4. CDR3 coding DNA: TGTGCCAGCAGTTTACACAGGGGGCAAACCTACAATGAGCAGTTCTTC. It is translated as CASSLHRGQTYNEQFF.

For this clonotype: The junction differs from germline at one of its ends, possibly a read error. The chain uses TRBV6-7 and TRBJ2-3, with TRBD1 matching 9 bases. TRBV6-7 is an ORF, with its function uncertain. The CDR3 runs 12 residues. As DNA, the CDR3 is TGTGCCAGCAGACAGGGGGCAGATGCGCAGTATTTT. This codes for CASRQGADAQYF.

V usage is TRBV2 and J usage is TRBJ2-1; 12 bases line up with TRBD2. CDR1 and CDR2 from the germline V gene are SNHLY and FYNNEI. This CDR3 region has 16 residues. V was clipped by 8 bases and J by 4 bases; unmatched bases: 9. The CDR3 DNA is TGTGCCAGCGGCCGGACTAGCGGGGATGTATACAATGAGCAGTTCTTC. As protein: CASGRTSGDVYNEQFF.

V and J are TRBV30 and TRBJ1-1; D remains ambiguous. Trimming shortened V by 3 bases and J by 3 bases, and 5 bases separated the two germline ends. Germline V gene data show CDR1 as GTSNPN and CDR2 as SVGIG (reference sequence). The CDR3 loop spans 11 amino acids. In DNA, the CDR3 is TGTGCCTGGAGCAAGGACACTGAAGCTTTCTTT. It codes for CAWSKDTEAFF.

Only a few counts were recorded for this clonotype. The chain combines TRBV7-9 with TRBJ1-6, with TRBD1 matching 10 bases. J gave up 5 bases and V 1 base, and 2 bases lay outside the gene matches. Germline CDR1 and CDR2: SEHNR and FQNEAQ (reference sequence). The CDR3 length is 16 residues. The CDR3 nucleotides are TGTGCCAGCAGCTTAGTTGGGACAGGGGATAATTCACCCCTCCACTTT. Translating it yields CASSLVGTGDNSPLHF.

There are a few counts of this clonotype. The rearrangement joins TRBV29-1 to TRBJ2-7; 10 nucleotides align to TRBD1. The trim removed 7 bases at V and 7 bases at J, leaving 16 bases unmatched. The CDR3 is made up of 15 amino acids. Germline-derived CDR1 and CDR2 are SQVTM and ANQGSEA. The CDR3 DNA sequence: TGCAGCGGAGGTCCGGGACTGACAGGGGGCAATGAGCAGTACTTC. It is translated as CSGGPGLTGGNEQYF.

This chain links TRBV7-2 with TRBJ2-1, with 15 bases lining up with TRBD2. Gene TRBJ2-7 matches the end of the DNA better, so the J call may be wrong. There are 17 residues in the CDR3. CDR1 is SGHTA, CDR2 FQGNSA, per germline. CDR3: CASSQGLAGGDYNEQYF. The CDR3, as DNA: TGTGCCAGCAGCCAGGGACTAGCGGGGGGAGACTACAATGAGCAGTACTTC.

Only a few counts were recorded for this clonotype. The chain uses TRBV20-1 and TRBJ2-7; TRBD2 matches 8 bases. The CDR3 runs to 15 residues. CDR1 and CDR2 (germline): DFQATT, SNEGSKA (reference sequence). The V gene end was trimmed by 6 bases and the J gene end by 2 bases; junction bases not matched to a gene: 12. Written as DNA, the CDR3 is TGCAGTGCCCTTAGACGTACTAGCGGAACCTACGAGCAGTACTTC. It is translated as CSALRRTSGTYEQYF.

This clonotype was detected a few times. The chain uses TRBV5-1 and TRBJ2-3; D unclear. Trimming took off 2 bases at V and 6 bases at J, with 13 bases between the two ends. Germline CDR1 reads SGHRS; CDR2 reads YFSETQ. This CDR3 contains 14 residues. The CDR3 DNA sequence: TGCGCCAGCAGCTTATTCTTGGGTTTGGATACGCAGTATTTT. This gives the protein CASSLFLGLDTQYF.

The genes are TRBV25-1 and TRBJ1-2; no reliable D call. This CDR3 is 12 amino acids long. Germline V gene data show CDR1 as MGHDK and CDR2 as SYGVNS. Trimming removed 1 base from V and 8 bases from J, with 8 bases in between. The CDR3 nucleotides read TGTGCCAGCAGTGAATCCGGGAGGGGCTACACCTTC. Translating gives CASSESGRGYTF.

This chain connects TRBV6-6 to TRBJ1-2, with 8 nucleotides matching TRBD1. V gave up 5 bases and J gave up 4 bases; unmatched junction bases: 6. This CDR3 region has 14 residues. Looked up from germline, CDR1 is MNHNY and CDR2 is SVGAGI (reference sequence). The CDR3: CASSQTGVVYGYTF. The CDR3 region has the DNA TGTGCCAGCAGTCAGACAGGGGTAGTCTATGGCTACACCTTC.

CDR3 loop: CASSSAEGLAGGTDTQYF. CDR3 nucleotide sequence: TGTGCCAGCAGTTCGGCCGAGGGACTAGCGGGAGGGACAGATACGCAGTATTTT. The chain is built from TRBV27 and TRBJ2-3; TRBD2 aligns across 16 bases. This CDR3 is built from 18 residues. V dropped 4 bases and J dropped 3; count of bases not matched to a gene: 7. Germline CDR1 is MNHEY and CDR2 is SMNVEV (reference sequence).